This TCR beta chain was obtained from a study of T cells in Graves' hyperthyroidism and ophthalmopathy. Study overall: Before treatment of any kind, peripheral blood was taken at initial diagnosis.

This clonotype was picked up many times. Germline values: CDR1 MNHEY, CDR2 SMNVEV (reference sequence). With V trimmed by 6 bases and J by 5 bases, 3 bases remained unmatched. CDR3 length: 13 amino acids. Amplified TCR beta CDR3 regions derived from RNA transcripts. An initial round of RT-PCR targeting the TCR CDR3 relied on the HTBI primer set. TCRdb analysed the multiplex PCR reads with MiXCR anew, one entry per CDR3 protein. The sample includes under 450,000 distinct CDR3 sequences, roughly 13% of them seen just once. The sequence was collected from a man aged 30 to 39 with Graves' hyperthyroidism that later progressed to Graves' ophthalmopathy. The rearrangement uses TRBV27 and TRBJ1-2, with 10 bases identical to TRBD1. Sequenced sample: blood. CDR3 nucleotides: TGTGCCAGCAGAGGACAGGGGGAGTATGGCTACACCTTC. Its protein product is CASRGQGEYGYTF.